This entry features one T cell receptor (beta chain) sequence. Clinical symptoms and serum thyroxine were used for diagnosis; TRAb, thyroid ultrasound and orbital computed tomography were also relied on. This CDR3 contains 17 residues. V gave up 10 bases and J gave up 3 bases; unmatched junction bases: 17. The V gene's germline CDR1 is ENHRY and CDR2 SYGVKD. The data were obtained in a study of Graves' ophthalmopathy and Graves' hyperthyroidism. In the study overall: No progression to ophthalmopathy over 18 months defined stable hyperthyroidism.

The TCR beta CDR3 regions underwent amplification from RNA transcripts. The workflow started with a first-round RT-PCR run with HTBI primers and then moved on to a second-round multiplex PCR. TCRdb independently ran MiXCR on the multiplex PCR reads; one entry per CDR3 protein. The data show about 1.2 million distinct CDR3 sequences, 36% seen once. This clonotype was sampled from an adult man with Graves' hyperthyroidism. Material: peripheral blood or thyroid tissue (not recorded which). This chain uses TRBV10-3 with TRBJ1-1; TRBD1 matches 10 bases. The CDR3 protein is CASRHRDRGLADTEAFF. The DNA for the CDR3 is TGTGCCAGCAGACATAGGGACAGGGGACTTGCCGACACTGAAGCTTTCTTT.